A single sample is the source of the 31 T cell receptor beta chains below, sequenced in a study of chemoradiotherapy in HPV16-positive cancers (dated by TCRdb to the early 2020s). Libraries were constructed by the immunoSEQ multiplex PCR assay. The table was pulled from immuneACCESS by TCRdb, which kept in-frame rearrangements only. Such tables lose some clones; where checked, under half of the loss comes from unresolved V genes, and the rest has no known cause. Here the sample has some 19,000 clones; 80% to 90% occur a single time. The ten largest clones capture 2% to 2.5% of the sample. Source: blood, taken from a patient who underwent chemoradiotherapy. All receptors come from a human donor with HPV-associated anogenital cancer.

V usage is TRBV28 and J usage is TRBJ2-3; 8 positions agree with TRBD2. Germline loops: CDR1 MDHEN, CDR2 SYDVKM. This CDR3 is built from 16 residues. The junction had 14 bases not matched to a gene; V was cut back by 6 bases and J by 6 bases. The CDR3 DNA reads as TGTGCCAGCAGACAAACCGGGACTAGATTTATTGATACGCAGTATTTT. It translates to CASRQTGTRFIDTQYF. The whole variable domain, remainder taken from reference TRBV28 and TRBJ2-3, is DVKVTQSSRYLVKRTGEKVFLECVQDMDHENMFWYRQDPGLGLRLIYFSYDVKMKEKGDIPEGYSVSREKKERFSLILESASTNQTSMYLCASRQTGTRFIDTQYFGPGTRLTVL.

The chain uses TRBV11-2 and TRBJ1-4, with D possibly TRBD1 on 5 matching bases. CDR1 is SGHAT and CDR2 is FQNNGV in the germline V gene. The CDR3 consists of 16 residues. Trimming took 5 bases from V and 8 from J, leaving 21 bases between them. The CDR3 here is CASSPNLRDVGEKLFF. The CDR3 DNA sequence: TGTGCCAGCAGCCCCAACCTCCGGGACGTCGGCGAAAAACTGTTTTTT.

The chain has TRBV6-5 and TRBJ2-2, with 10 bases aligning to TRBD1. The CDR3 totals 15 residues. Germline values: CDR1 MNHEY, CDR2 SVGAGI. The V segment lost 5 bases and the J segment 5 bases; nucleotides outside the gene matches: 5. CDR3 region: CASSIDRGPTGELFF. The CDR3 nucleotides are TGTGCCAGCAGTATCGACAGGGGGCCGACCGGGGAGCTGTTTTTT.

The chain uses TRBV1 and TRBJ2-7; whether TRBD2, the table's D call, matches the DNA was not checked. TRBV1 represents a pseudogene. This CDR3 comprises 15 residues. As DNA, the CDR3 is TGCACCAGCAGCCATATAGCGGGAGGGGCCTACGAGCAGTACTTC. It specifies CTSSHIAGGAYEQYF.

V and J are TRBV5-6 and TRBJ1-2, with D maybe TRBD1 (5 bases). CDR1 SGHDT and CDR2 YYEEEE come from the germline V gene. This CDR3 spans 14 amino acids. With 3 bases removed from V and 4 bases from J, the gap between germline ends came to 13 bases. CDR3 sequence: CASSSGGGSYGYTF. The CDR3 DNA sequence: TGTGCCAGCAGCTCCGGGGGGGGGAGCTATGGCTACACCTTC.

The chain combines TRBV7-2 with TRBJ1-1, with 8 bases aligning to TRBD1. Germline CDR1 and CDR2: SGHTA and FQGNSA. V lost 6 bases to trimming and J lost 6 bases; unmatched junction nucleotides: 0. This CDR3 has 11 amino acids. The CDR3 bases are TGTGCCAGCAGGACAGGGGCTGAAGCTTTCTTT. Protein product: CASRTGAEAFF.

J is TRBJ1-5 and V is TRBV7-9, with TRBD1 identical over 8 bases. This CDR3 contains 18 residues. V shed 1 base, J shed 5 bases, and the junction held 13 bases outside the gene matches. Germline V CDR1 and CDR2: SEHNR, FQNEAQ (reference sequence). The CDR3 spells CASSLGRVGQGRDQPQHF. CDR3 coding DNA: TGTGCCAGCAGCTTAGGAAGGGTAGGACAGGGACGGGATCAGCCCCAGCATTTT.

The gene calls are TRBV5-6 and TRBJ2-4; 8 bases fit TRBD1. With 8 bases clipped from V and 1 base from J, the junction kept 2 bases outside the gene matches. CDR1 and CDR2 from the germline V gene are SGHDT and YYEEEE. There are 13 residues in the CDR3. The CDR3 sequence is CASQGAAKNIQYF. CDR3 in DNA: TGTGCCAGTCAGGGGGCGGCCAAAAACATTCAGTACTTC.

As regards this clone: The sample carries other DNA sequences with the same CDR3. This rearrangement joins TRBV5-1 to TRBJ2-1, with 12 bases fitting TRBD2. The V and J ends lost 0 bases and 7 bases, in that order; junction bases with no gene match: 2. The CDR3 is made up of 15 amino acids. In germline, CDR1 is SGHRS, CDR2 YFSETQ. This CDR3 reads CASSLGLAGVNEQFF. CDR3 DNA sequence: TGCGCCAGCAGCTTGGGACTAGCGGGGGTTAATGAGCAGTTCTTC.

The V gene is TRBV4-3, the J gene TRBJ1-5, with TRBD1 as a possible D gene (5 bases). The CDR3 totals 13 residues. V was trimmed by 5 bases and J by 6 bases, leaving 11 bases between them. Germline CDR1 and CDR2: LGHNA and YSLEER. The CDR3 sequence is CASSGTLGQPQHF. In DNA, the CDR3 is TGCGCCAGCAGCGGGACTTTAGGTCAGCCCCAGCATTTT.

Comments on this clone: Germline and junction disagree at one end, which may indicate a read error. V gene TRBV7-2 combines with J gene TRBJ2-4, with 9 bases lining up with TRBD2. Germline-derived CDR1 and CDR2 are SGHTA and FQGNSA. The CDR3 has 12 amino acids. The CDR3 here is CASSLVAGVGHF. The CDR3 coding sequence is TGTGCCAGCAGCTTAGTAGCGGGAGTCGGGCACTTC.

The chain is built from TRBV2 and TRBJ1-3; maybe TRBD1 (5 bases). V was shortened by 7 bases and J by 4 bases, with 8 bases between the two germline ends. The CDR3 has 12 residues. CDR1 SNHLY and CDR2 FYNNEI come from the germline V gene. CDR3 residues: CASTREGNTIYF. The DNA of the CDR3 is TGTGCCAGCACCAGGGAAGGAAACACCATATATTTT.

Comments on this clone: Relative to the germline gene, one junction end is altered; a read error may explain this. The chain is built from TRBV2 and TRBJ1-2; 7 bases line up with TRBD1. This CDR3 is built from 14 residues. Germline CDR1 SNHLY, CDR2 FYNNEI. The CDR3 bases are TGTGCCAGCAGCGAAGACGGGACAGCCTATGGCTACACCTTC. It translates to CASSEDGTAYGYTF. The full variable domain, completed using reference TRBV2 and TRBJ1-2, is EPEVTQTPSHQVTQMGQEVILRCVPISNHLYFYWYRQILGQKVEFLVSFYNNEISEKSEIFDDQFSVERPDGSNFTLKIRSTKLEDSAMYFCASSEDGTAYGYTFGSGTRLTVV.

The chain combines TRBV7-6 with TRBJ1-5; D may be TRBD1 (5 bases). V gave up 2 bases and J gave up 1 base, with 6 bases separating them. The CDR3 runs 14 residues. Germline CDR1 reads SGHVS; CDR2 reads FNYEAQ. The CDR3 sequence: CASSLQGSNQPQHF. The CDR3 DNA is TGTGCCAGCAGCTTACAGGGAAGCAATCAGCCCCAGCATTTT.

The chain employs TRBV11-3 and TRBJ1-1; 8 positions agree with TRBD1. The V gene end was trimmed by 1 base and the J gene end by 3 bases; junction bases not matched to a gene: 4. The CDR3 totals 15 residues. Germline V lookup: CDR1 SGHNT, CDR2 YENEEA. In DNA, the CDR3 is TGTGCCAGCAGCTTAGCGATGACAGGGGACACTGAAGCTTTCTTT. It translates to CASSLAMTGDTEAFF. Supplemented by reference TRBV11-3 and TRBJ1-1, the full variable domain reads EAGVVQSPRYKIIEKKQPVAFWCNPISGHNTLYWYLQNLGQGPELLIRYENEEAVDDSQLPKDRFSAERLKGVDSTLKIQPAELGDSAVYLCASSLAMTGDTEAFFGQGTRLTVV.

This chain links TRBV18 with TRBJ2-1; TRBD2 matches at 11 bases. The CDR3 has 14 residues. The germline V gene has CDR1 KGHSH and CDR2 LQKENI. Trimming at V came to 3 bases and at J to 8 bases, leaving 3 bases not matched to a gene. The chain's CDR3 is CASSPSGGVDEQFF. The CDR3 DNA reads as TGTGCCAGCTCACCTAGCGGGGGGGTTGATGAGCAGTTCTTC.

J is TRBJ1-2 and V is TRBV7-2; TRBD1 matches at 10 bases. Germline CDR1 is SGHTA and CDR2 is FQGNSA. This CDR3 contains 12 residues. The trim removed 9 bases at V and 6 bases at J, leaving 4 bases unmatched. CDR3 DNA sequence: TGTGCCAGTGGGGACAGGGGACATGGCTACACCTTC. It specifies CASGDRGHGYTF.

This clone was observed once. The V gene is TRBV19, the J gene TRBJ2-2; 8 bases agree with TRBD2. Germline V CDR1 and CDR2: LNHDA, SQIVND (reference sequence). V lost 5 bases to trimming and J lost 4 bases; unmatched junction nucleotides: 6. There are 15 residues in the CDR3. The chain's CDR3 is CASSLQRGITGELFF. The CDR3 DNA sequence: TGTGCCAGTAGTCTCCAGCGGGGGATCACCGGGGAGCTGTTTTTT.

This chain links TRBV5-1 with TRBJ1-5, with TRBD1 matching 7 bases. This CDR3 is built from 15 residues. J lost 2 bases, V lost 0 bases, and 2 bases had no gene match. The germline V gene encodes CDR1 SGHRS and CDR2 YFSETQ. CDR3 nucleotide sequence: TGCGCCAGCAGCTTGGCAGGGGGTGGCAATCAGCCCCAGCATTTT. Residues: CASSLAGGGNQPQHF.

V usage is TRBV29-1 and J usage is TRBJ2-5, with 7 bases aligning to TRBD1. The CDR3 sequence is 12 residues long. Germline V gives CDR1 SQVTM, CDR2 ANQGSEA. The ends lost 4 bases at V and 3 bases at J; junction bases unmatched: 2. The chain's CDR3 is CSVGTGEETQYF. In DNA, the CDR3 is TGCAGCGTTGGTACAGGGGAAGAGACCCAGTACTTC.

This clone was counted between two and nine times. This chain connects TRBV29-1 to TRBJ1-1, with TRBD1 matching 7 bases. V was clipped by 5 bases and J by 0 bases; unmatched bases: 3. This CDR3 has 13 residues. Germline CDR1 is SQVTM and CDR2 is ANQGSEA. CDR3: CSVTGDMNTEAFF. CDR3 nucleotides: TGCAGCGTTACAGGGGACATGAACACTGAAGCTTTCTTT.

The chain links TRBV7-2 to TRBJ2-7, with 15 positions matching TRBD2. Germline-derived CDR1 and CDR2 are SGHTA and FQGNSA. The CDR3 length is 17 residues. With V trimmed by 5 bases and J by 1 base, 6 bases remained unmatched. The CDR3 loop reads CASSPGLAGGDSYEQYF. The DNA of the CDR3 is TGTGCCAGCAGCCCGGGACTAGCGGGAGGCGATTCCTACGAGCAGTACTTC.

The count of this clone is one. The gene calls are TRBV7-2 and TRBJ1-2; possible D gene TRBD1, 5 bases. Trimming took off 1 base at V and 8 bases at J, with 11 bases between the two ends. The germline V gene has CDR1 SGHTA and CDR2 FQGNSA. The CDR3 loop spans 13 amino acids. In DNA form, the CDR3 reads TGTGCCAGCAGCTTAGTGGCAGGGCGCGGCTACACCTTC. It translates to CASSLVAGRGYTF.

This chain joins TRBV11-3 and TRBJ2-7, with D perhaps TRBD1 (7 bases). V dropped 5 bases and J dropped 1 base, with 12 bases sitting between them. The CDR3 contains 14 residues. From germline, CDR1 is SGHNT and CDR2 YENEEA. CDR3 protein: CASSRQGGSYEQYF. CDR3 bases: TGTGCCAGCAGCAGGCAGGGGGGTTCCTACGAGCAGTACTTC.

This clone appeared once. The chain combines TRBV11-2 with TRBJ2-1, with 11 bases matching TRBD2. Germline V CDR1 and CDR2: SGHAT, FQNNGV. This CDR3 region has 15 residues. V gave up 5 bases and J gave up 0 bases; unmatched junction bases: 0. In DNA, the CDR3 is TGTGCCAGCAGCGGACTAGCGGGCTCCTACAATGAGCAGTTCTTC. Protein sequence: CASSGLAGSYNEQFF. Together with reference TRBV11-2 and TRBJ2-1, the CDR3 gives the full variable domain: EAGVAQSPRYKIIEKRQSVAFWCNPISGHATLYWYQQILGQGPKLLIQFQNNGVVDDSQLPKDRFSAERLKGVDSTLKIQPAKLEDSAVYLCASSGLAGSYNEQFFGPGTRLTVL.

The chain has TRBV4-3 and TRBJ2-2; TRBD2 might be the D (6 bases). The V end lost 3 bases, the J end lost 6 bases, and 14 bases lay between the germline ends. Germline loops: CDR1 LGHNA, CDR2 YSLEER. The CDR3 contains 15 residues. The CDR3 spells CASSQEGRGSGELFF. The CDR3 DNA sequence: TGCGCCAGCAGCCAGGAGGGCCGGGGGTCCGGGGAGCTGTTTTTT.

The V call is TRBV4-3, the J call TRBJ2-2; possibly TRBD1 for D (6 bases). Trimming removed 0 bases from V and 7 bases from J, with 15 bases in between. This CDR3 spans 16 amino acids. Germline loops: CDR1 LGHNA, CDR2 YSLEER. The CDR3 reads CASSQDAAGVGGELFF. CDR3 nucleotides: TGCGCCAGCAGCCAAGATGCGGCAGGGGTCGGCGGGGAGCTGTTTTTT.

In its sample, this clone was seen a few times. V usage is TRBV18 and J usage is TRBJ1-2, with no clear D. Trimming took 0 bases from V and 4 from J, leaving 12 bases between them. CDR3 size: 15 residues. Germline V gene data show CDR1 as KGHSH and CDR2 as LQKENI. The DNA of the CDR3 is TGTGCCAGCTCACCACCAACTGGGATCAGCTATGGCTACACCTTC. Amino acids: CASSPPTGISYGYTF.

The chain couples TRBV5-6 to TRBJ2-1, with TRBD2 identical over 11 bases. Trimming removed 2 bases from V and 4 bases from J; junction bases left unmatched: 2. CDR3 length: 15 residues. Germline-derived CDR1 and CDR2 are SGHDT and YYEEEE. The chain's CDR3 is CASSFGTSGYNEQFF. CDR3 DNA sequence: TGTGCCAGCAGCTTCGGGACTAGCGGTTACAATGAGCAGTTCTTC.

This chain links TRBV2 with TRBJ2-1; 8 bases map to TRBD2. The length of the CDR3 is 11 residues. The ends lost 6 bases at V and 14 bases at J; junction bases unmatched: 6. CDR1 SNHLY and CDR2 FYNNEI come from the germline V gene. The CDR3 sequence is CASRTGGREFF. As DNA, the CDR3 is TGTGCCAGCAGAACGGGGGGGCGGGAGTTCTTC.

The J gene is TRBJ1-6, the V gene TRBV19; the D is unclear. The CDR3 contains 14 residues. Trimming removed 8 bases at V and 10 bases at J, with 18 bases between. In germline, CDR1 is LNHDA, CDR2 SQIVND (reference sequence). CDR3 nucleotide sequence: TGTGCCAGTTCCTGGAGGGTTAAGGAATCACCCCTCCACTTT. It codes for CASSWRVKESPLHF.